The 21 T cell receptor beta chains below were found in one sample sequenced in a study of blood T cell repertoires in COVID-19. The protocol was immunoSEQ multiplex PCR, while the TCRdb copy is restricted to in-frame clones and leaves out a portion. The data hold some 1,400 clones, with less than 95% observed a single time. Sequencing was performed on peripheral blood. Receptors originate from a human donor in a cohort sampled during active COVID-19.

The rearrangement links TRBV4-2 to TRBJ1-2; 7 bases agree with TRBD1. This CDR3 is 13 amino acids long. CDR1 is LGHNA and CDR2 is YNFKEQ in the germline V gene. V shed 6 bases, J shed 3 bases, and the junction held 4 bases outside the gene matches. CDR3 sequence: CASRLDRDYGYTF. The CDR3 bases are TGTGCCAGCAGACTTGACAGGGACTATGGCTACACCTTC.

V gene TRBV7-9 combines with J gene TRBJ2-3, with TRBD2 matching 9 bases. The CDR3 length is 16 residues. Germline V gives CDR1 SEHNR, CDR2 FQNEAQ (reference sequence). V trimming: 4 bases; J trimming: 0 bases; junction bases outside the gene matches: 5. The CDR3 loop reads CASSSGLAISTDTQYF. The CDR3 DNA reads as TGTGCCAGCAGCTCCGGACTAGCGATTAGCACAGATACGCAGTATTTT.

The chain has TRBV18 and TRBJ2-5; D is unclear. With 5 bases removed from V and 4 bases from J, the gap between germline ends came to 11 bases. Per germline, CDR1 KGHSH and CDR2 LQKENI. This CDR3 region has 13 residues. The CDR3 spells CASSSAQRETQYF. In DNA, the CDR3 is TGTGCCAGCTCATCCGCCCAGCGAGAGACCCAGTACTTC.

The sample holds one count of this clone. J is TRBJ2-7 and V is TRBV9; 9 bases map to TRBD1. CDR1 SGDLS and CDR2 YYNGEE come from the germline V gene. CDR3 length: 15 residues. V gave up 4 bases and J gave up 0 bases; unmatched junction bases: 5. This CDR3 is CASSTGQGISYEQYF. CDR3 nucleotides: TGTGCCAGCAGCACGGGACAGGGAATCTCCTACGAGCAGTACTTC.

The count of this clone is one. V is TRBV12-3 or TRBV12-4 and J is TRBJ2-7; the D gene is possibly TRBD2 (5 bases). CDR3 length: 11 residues. V lost 6 bases to trimming and J lost 4 bases, with 7 bases between them. CDR3 loop: CASSRGYEQYF. The CDR3, as DNA: TGTGCCAGCAGCCGGGGTTACGAGCAGTACTTC.

The chain links TRBV10-2 to TRBJ2-1; TRBD1 matches at 10 bases. The CDR3 contains 15 residues. The trim removed 7 bases at V and 6 bases at J, leaving 9 bases unmatched. Looked up from germline, CDR1 is WSHSY and CDR2 is SAAADI. CDR3 sequence: CASMNRGQGSNEQFF. DNA for the CDR3: TGCGCCAGCATGAACCGGGGACAGGGGTCCAATGAGCAGTTCTTC.

The V and J genes are TRBV11-2 and TRBJ2-3, with TRBD2 matching over 11 bases. The CDR3 runs 19 residues. CDR1 is SGHAT and CDR2 is FQNNGV in the germline V gene. After removal of 5 bases from V and 2 bases from J, the junction contained 15 bases not matched to a gene. CDR3 coding DNA: TGTGCCAGCAGCGCCCGGCGGGGACTAGCGGCTATTAACACAGATACGCAGTATTTT. Translation: CASSARRGLAAINTDTQYF.

The chain is built from TRBV7-8 and TRBJ1-1; 7 positions agree with TRBD1. Germline V gene lookup returns CDR1 SGHVS and CDR2 FQNEAQ. This CDR3 has 15 amino acids. V trimming: 5 bases; J trimming: 0 bases; junction bases outside the gene matches: 6. CDR3 sequence: CASSPLTGMNTEAFF. The CDR3 bases are TGTGCCAGCAGCCCCCTGACAGGGATGAACACTGAAGCTTTCTTT. Full variable domain (rest looked up from reference TRBV7-8 and TRBJ1-1): GAGVSQSPRYKVAKRGQDVALRCDPISGHVSLFWYQQALGQGPEFLTYFQNEAQLDKSGLPSDRFFAERPEGSVSTLKIQRTQQEDSAVYLCASSPLTGMNTEAFFGQGTRLTVV.

The chain carries TRBV11-2 and TRBJ2-5, with TRBD2 matching 11 bases. There are 16 residues in the CDR3. Germline V CDR1 and CDR2: SGHAT, FQNNGV. Trimming at V came to 4 bases and at J to 1 base, leaving 5 bases not matched to a gene. The CDR3 sequence: CASSSGLAGFQETQYF. The CDR3, as DNA: TGTGCCAGCAGCTCAGGACTAGCGGGTTTCCAAGAGACCCAGTACTTC.

The chain combines TRBV2 with TRBJ1-4; tentatively, D is TRBD1 (5 bases). The ends were cut back, 4 bases at V and 5 bases at J, with 11 bases in the middle. This CDR3 has 14 amino acids. Germline V gene data show CDR1 as SNHLY and CDR2 as FYNNEI. CDR3 sequence: CASSGGSRNEKLFF. CDR3 in DNA: TGTGCCAGCAGTGGGGGCAGTCGAAATGAAAAACTGTTTTTT.

This sequence joins TRBV4-2 and TRBJ1-6; no definite D call. The CDR3 covers 12 residues. Per the germline V gene, CDR1 is LGHNA and CDR2 is YNFKEQ. V lost 3 bases and J 10 bases, leaving 7 bases between the germline ends. The CDR3 region is CASSQGTSPLHF. CDR3 nucleotides: TGTGCCAGCAGCCAGGGCACCTCACCCCTCCACTTT.

This rearrangement joins TRBV4-2 to TRBJ1-4, with TRBD1 matching over 8 bases. The CDR3 has 16 residues. The germline gives CDR1 LGHNA, CDR2 YNFKEQ. The V segment lost 0 bases and the J segment 8 bases; nucleotides outside the gene matches: 8. The CDR3, as DNA: TGTGCCAGCAGCCAAGAGTTAGCGGACAGGGAAGAAAAACTGTTTTTT. Translating gives CASSQELADREEKLFF.

V and J are TRBV9 and TRBJ1-2; D might be TRBD1 (5 bases). V shed 0 bases and J shed 1 base, with 10 bases lying between them. CDR1 and CDR2 from the germline V gene are SGDLS and YYNGEE. CDR3 length: 15 amino acids. The CDR3 coding sequence is TGTGCCAGCAGCGTAGCTGGCAGGGATAACTATGGCTACACCTTC. This translates into CASSVAGRDNYGYTF.

This chain's CDR3 is CASSGLYEQYF. DNA of the CDR3: TGTGCCAGTAGCGGGCTTTACGAGCAGTACTTC. The rearrangement joins TRBV5-6 to TRBJ2-7, with 7 bases that match TRBD2. The CDR3 totals 11 residues. Looked up from germline, CDR1 is SGHDT and CDR2 is YYEEEE. V trimming: 8 bases; J trimming: 4 bases; junction bases outside the gene matches: 3. Combining the CDR3 with reference TRBV5-6 and TRBJ2-7 gives the whole variable domain DAGVTQSPTHLIKTRGQQVTLRCSPKSGHDTVSWYQQALGQGPQFIFQYYEEEERQRGNFPDRFSGHQFPNYSSELNVNALLLGDSALYLCASSGLYEQYFGPGTRLTVT.

The chain has TRBV7-2 and TRBJ1-5, with D possibly matching TRBD1 (5 bases). Germline CDR1 reads SGHTA; CDR2 reads FQGNSA. The V and J ends lost 5 bases and 4 bases respectively, with 18 bases between them. The CDR3 contains 16 residues. CDR3 sequence: CASSDRGGGLNQPQHF. CDR3 DNA: TGTGCCAGCAGCGACCGGGGGGGTGGGCTGAATCAGCCCCAGCATTTT. Together with reference TRBV7-2 and TRBJ1-5, the CDR3 gives the full variable domain: GAGVSQSPSNKVTEKGKDVELRCDPISGHTALYWYRQSLGQGLEFLIYFQGNSAPDKSGLPSDRFSAERTGGSVSTLTIQRTQQEDSAVYLCASSDRGGGLNQPQHFGDGTRLSIL.

The rearrangement uses TRBV5-1 and TRBJ2-2; TRBD1 might be the D (7 bases). The germline CDR1 and CDR2 sequences are SGHRS and YFSETQ. V lost 0 bases and J 2 bases, leaving 20 bases between the germline ends. The CDR3 consists of 19 residues. The CDR3 DNA is TGCGCCAGCAGCTTGGACGGCGGCGGTCAGGGGGGTAACACCGGGGAGCTGTTTTTT. Encoded protein: CASSLDGGGQGGNTGELFF.

This rearrangement joins TRBV28 to TRBJ2-7, with 11 bases that match TRBD2. Germline V gene data show CDR1 as MDHEN and CDR2 as SYDVKM. There are 16 residues in the CDR3. J was trimmed by 4 bases and V by 3 bases; bases with no gene match: 8. In DNA form, the CDR3 reads TGTGCCAGCAGTTTGGGGACTAGCGGACTTTCTTACGAGCAGTACTTC. Translation gives CASSLGTSGLSYEQYF. Based on the CDR3 plus reference TRBV28 and TRBJ2-7, the full variable domain is DVKVTQSSRYLVKRTGEKVFLECVQDMDHENMFWYRQDPGLGLRLIYFSYDVKMKEKGDIPEGYSVSREKKERFSLILESASTNQTSMYLCASSLGTSGLSYEQYFGPGTRLTVT.

The chain is built from TRBV20-1 and TRBJ2-1; perhaps TRBD2 as D (5 bases). The CDR3 totals 15 residues. Trimming took 3 bases from V and 4 from J, leaving 16 bases between them. Germline V lookup: CDR1 DFQATT, CDR2 SNEGSKA (reference sequence). The CDR3 coding sequence is TGCAGTGCTAGTGAAGCGGCTTCCGATTACAATGAGCAGTTCTTC. This codes for CSASEAASDYNEQFF.

This rearrangement joins TRBV7-8 to TRBJ1-4; 8 positions agree with TRBD1. V gave up 1 base and J gave up 2 bases; unmatched junction bases: 6. CDR3 length equals 17 residues. Germline-derived CDR1 and CDR2 are SGHVS and FQNEAQ. DNA of the CDR3: TGTGCCAGCAGCTTAGACAGGGGGAGAACCACTAATGAAAAACTGTTTTTT. Amino acids: CASSLDRGRTTNEKLFF.

V gene TRBV9 combines with J gene TRBJ2-3; 9 bases agree with TRBD2. V lost 5 bases to trimming and J lost 6 bases; unmatched junction nucleotides: 10. The CDR3 covers 15 residues. CDR1 and CDR2 from the germline V gene are SGDLS and YYNGEE. The CDR3 spells CASSRRAGGSDTQYF. The CDR3 DNA reads as TGTGCCAGCAGTCGAAGGGCGGGAGGGTCGGATACGCAGTATTTT.

The chain employs TRBV2 and TRBJ1-2; no clear D. The germline CDR1 and CDR2 sequences are SNHLY and FYNNEI. V gave up 2 bases and J gave up 0 bases, with 7 bases separating them. CDR3 size: 14 residues. The CDR3 here is CASSEYSTNYGYTF. DNA for the CDR3: TGTGCCAGCAGTGAATATAGTACTAACTATGGCTACACCTTC.